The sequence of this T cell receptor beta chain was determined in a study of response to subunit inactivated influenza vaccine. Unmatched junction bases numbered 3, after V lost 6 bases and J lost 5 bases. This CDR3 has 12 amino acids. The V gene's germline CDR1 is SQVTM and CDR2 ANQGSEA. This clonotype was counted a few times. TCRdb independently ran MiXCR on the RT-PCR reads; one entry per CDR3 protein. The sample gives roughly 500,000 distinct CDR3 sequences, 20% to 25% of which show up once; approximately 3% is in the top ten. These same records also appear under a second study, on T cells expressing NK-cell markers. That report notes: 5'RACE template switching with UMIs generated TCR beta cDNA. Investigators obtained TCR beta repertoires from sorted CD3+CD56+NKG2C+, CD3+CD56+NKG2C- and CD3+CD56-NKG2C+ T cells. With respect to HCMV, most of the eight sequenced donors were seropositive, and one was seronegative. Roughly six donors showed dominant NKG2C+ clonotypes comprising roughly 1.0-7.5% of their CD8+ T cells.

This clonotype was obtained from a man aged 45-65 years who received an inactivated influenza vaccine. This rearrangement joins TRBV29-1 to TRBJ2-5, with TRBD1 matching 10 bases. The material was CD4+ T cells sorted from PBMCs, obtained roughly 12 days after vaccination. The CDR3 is CSVDRGSETQYF. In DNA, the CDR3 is TGCAGCGTGGACAGGGGGTCGGAGACCCAGTACTTC.